The 26 T cell receptor beta chains below were found in one sample sequenced in a study of shared T cell receptors in the human thymus. Using immunoSEQ multiplex PCR, the repertoire was profiled, and TCRdb retains in-frame clones only, with some absent. The sample includes about 660,000 clones, more than 75% of them seen just once. These same data were also listed under a study on human thymus T cells.

The sequenced sample consisted of thymocytes. All receptors derive from a boy under two years old with a congenital heart defect.

The V and J genes are TRBV11-2 and TRBJ1-2, with 7 positions matching TRBD1. CDR3 length: 13 amino acids. V was pared by 3 bases and J by 8 bases, with 6 bases of the junction left unmatched. Germline V gene data show CDR1 as SGHAT and CDR2 as FQNNGV. The CDR3 nucleotides are TGTGCCAGCAGCTTCGACAGGGAATACGGCTACACCTTC. The encoded protein is CASSFDREYGYTF.

The rearrangement joins TRBV29-1 to TRBJ2-5; no reliable D call. The CDR3 totals 12 residues. Germline V gives CDR1 SQVTM, CDR2 ANQGSEA. Trimming shortened V by 5 bases and J by 5 bases, and 12 bases separated the two germline ends. The CDR3 protein is CSVPQPGETQYF. The CDR3 bases are TGCAGCGTTCCTCAGCCCGGGGAGACCCAGTACTTC.

This clone occurred a few times. The rearrangement uses TRBV5-5 and TRBJ2-1, with no clear D. In germline, CDR1 is SGHKS, CDR2 YYEKEE (reference sequence). This CDR3 region has 15 residues. V lost 0 bases and J 0 bases, leaving 7 bases between the germline ends. In DNA form, the CDR3 reads TGTGCCAGCAGCTTGGGACTCCGCTCCTACAATGAGCAGTTCTTC. This gives the protein CASSLGLRSYNEQFF. Using reference TRBV5-5 and TRBJ2-1 for the parts outside the CDR3, the full variable domain is DAGVTQSPTHLIKTRGQQVTLRCSPISGHKSVSWYQQVLGQGPQFIFQYYEKEERGRGNFPDRFSARQFPNYSSELNVNALLLGDSALYLCASSLGLRSYNEQFFGPGTRLTVL.

This clone was found a few times. The chain links TRBV19 to TRBJ1-4; D remains ambiguous. CDR3 size: 17 residues. Germline V gives CDR1 LNHDA, CDR2 SQIVND (reference sequence). Deletions cut 5 bases from V and 3 bases from J, with 19 bases between. The CDR3 reads CASSPPREGGPNEKLFF. For the CDR3, the DNA is TGTGCCAGTAGTCCCCCAAGGGAAGGCGGGCCTAATGAAAAACTGTTTTTT.

This chain connects TRBV5-1 to TRBJ2-5; maybe TRBD1 (5 bases). V dropped 0 bases and J dropped 2 bases, with 20 bases sitting between them. Germline V CDR1 and CDR2: SGHRS, YFSETQ. This CDR3 is 18 amino acids long. The CDR3, as DNA: TGCGCCAGCAGCTTGGAGGGGCCCACTCTCCAAGAACAAGAGACCCAGTACTTC. Protein: CASSLEGPTLQEQETQYF. The variable domain in full, with the rest retrieved from reference TRBV5-1 and TRBJ2-5, is KAGVTQTPRYLIKTRGQQVTLSCSPISGHRSVSWYQQTPGQGLQFLFEYFSETQRNKGNFPGRFSGRQFSNSRSEMNVSTLELGDSALYLCASSLEGPTLQEQETQYFGPGTRLLVL.

The chain combines TRBV5-4 with TRBJ2-5, with 7 bases identical to TRBD2. CDR3 length equals 15 residues. Germline V gene sequence: CDR1 SGHNT, CDR2 YYREEE (reference sequence). Trimming at V came to 0 bases and at J to 4 bases, leaving 6 bases not matched to a gene. In DNA, the CDR3 is TGTGCCAGCAGCTTGGCCAGCGGGATGACAGAGACCCAGTACTTC. Encoded protein: CASSLASGMTETQYF.

CDR3: CASSETGRETGELFF. Written as DNA, the CDR3 is TGTGCCAGCAGTGAAACCGGGAGAGAAACCGGGGAGCTGTTTTTT. V and J are TRBV6-1 and TRBJ2-2; weak D call: TRBD2 (6 bases). Trimming took off 2 bases at V and 5 bases at J, with 12 bases between the two ends. CDR1 is MNHNS and CDR2 is SASEGT in the germline V gene. The CDR3 is made up of 15 amino acids.

The chain uses TRBV19 and TRBJ1-1; 10 nucleotides line up with TRBD1. V lost 5 bases and J lost 1; bases outside the gene matches: 1. Germline V lookup: CDR1 LNHDA, CDR2 SQIVND (reference sequence). The CDR3 has 14 residues. The CDR3 protein is CASSRDRGNTEAFF. CDR3 DNA sequence: TGTGCCAGTAGTCGGGACAGGGGGAACACTGAAGCTTTCTTT.

This chain joins TRBV11-3 and TRBJ2-1; D perhaps matches TRBD2 (6 bases). V was shortened by 1 base and J by 8 bases, with 12 bases between the two germline ends. The CDR3 totals 14 residues. CDR1 SGHNT and CDR2 YENEEA come from the germline V gene. The CDR3 DNA reads as TGTGCCAGCAGCTTAGCCCGCGGGACCGATGAGCAGTTCTTC. It encodes CASSLARGTDEQFF.

V usage is TRBV11-2 and J usage is TRBJ2-2; TRBD2 aligns across 14 bases. Looked up from germline, CDR1 is SGHAT and CDR2 is FQNNGV. This CDR3 has 19 amino acids. V was clipped by 5 bases and J by 5 bases; unmatched bases: 13. CDR3 protein: CASSRNGTSGRPGTGELFF. The DNA for the CDR3 is TGTGCCAGCAGCCGGAACGGGACTAGCGGGAGACCCGGGACCGGGGAGCTGTTTTTT.

The V gene is TRBV6-5, the J gene TRBJ1-2; possible D gene TRBD1, 5 bases. Germline V gene data show CDR1 as MNHEY and CDR2 as SVGAGI. Trimming shortened V by 4 bases and J by 2 bases, and 11 bases separated the two germline ends. This CDR3 has 14 amino acids. This chain's CDR3 is CASSWTRTNYGYTF. The CDR3 DNA reads as TGTGCCAGCAGTTGGACAAGAACAAACTATGGCTACACCTTC.

This rearrangement joins TRBV7-9 to TRBJ2-5, with 9 bases aligning to TRBD1. This CDR3 is 17 amino acids long. V lost 4 bases to trimming and J lost 2 bases; unmatched junction nucleotides: 11. Germline lookup yields CDR1 SEHNR and CDR2 FQNEAQ (reference sequence). The CDR3, as DNA: TGTGCCAGCAGCTCAAACTCCGGGACAGGGATTCAAGAGACCCAGTACTTC. Protein product: CASSSNSGTGIQETQYF.

The rearrangement joins TRBV9 to TRBJ2-2; TRBD2 agrees at 11 bases. V lost 1 base to trimming and J lost 5 bases; unmatched junction nucleotides: 7. The CDR3 loop spans 17 amino acids. The V gene's germline CDR1 is SGDLS and CDR2 YYNGEE. CDR3 protein: CASSVSTSGRRTGELFF. The CDR3 DNA reads TGTGCCAGCAGCGTATCAACTAGCGGGAGAAGAACCGGGGAGCTGTTTTTT.

The chain has TRBV5-4 and TRBJ2-1; 10 nucleotides match TRBD2. The CDR3 runs 15 residues. Germline CDR1 SGHNT, CDR2 YYREEE (reference sequence). J gave up 2 bases and V 4 bases, and 3 bases lay outside the gene matches. CDR3 in amino acids: CASSPSGRAYNEQFF. The CDR3 DNA reads as TGTGCCAGCAGCCCCAGCGGGAGGGCCTACAATGAGCAGTTCTTC. The full variable domain, its missing parts supplied by reference TRBV5-4 and TRBJ2-1, is ETGVTQSPTHLIKTRGQQVTLRCSSQSGHNTVSWYQQALGQGPQFIFQYYREEENGRGNFPPRFSGLQFPNYSSELNVNALELDDSALYLCASSPSGRAYNEQFFGPGTRLTVL.

This sequence joins TRBV25-1 and TRBJ2-7; 7 bases match TRBD1. Losses at the gene ends were 3 bases for V and 0 bases for J; bases not matched to a gene: 11. Germline V CDR1 and CDR2: MGHDK, SYGVNS. The CDR3 extends over 17 amino acids. CDR3 sequence reads: CASSDPEGGPNSYEQYF. In DNA, the CDR3 is TGTGCCAGCAGTGATCCGGAAGGGGGCCCAAACTCCTACGAGCAGTACTTC.

In its sample, this clone was seen once. The chain employs TRBV10-1 and TRBJ2-1, with 10 bases fitting TRBD2. In germline, CDR1 is WNHNN, CDR2 SYGVQD (reference sequence). The CDR3 covers 17 residues. The V segment lost 2 bases and the J segment 7 bases; nucleotides outside the gene matches: 11. The CDR3 protein is CASSERSLAGVRNEQFF. Here the CDR3 DNA reads TGCGCCAGCAGTGAGCGCAGTCTAGCGGGAGTGAGGAATGAGCAGTTCTTC.

The chain carries TRBV4-1 and TRBJ2-1; D is possibly TRBD2 (6 bases). Germline V CDR1 and CDR2: MGHRA, YSYEKL. V lost 0 bases and J 3 bases, leaving 15 bases between the germline ends. This CDR3 comprises 17 residues. The CDR3 protein is CASSQEEGREYYNEQFF. The CDR3, as DNA: TGCGCCAGCAGCCAAGAGGAGGGGAGAGAATACTACAATGAGCAGTTCTTC.

The chain is built from TRBV12-5 and TRBJ1-5; weak D call: TRBD1 (5 bases). CDR1 LGHNT and CDR2 FRNRAP come from the germline V gene. The V and J ends lost 0 bases and 4 bases respectively, with 19 bases between them. The CDR3 has 18 residues. As DNA, the CDR3 is TGTGCTAGTGGTTTGGTATTCCCAGACAGAACAAAAAATCAGCCCCAGCATTTT. Its translation is CASGLVFPDRTKNQPQHF.

The V gene is TRBV11-2, the J gene TRBJ2-7; tentative D call: TRBD1 (6 bases). The CDR3 contains 15 residues. Trimming took off 5 bases at V and 5 bases at J, with 19 bases between the two ends. The germline gives CDR1 SGHAT, CDR2 FQNNGV. The CDR3 DNA follows: TGTGCCAGCAGCCGCGCCATCGACAGGTCCCACGAGCAGTACTTC. Protein product: CASSRAIDRSHEQYF.

The V gene is TRBV30, the J gene TRBJ1-5; 7 bases map to TRBD1. This CDR3 region has 16 residues. Germline V gene lookup returns CDR1 GTSNPN and CDR2 SVGIG (reference sequence). V lost 1 base, J lost 2 bases, and 8 bases stayed unmatched. The CDR3 region is CAWSAHRGIGNQPQHF. The CDR3 DNA reads TGTGCCTGGAGTGCTCACAGGGGAATAGGCAATCAGCCCCAGCATTTT. The whole variable domain, filled in from reference TRBV30 and TRBJ1-5, reads SQTIHQWPATLVQPVGSPLSLECTVEGTSNPNLYWYRQAAGRGLQLLFYSVGIGQISSEVPQNLSASRPQDRQFILSSKKLLLSDSGFYLCAWSAHRGIGNQPQHFGDGTRLSIL.

V usage is TRBV4-3 and J usage is TRBJ1-2, with 8 bases that match TRBD1. CDR3 length: 15 residues. Trimming cost V 3 bases and J 4 bases; bases outside gene matches: 7. Germline V gene lookup returns CDR1 LGHNA and CDR2 YSLEER. CDR3 DNA sequence: TGCGCCAGCAGCCAGGACAGGGACCGGGGCTATGGCTACACCTTC. Translated: CASSQDRDRGYGYTF.

There are a few counts of this clone. This chain uses TRBV28 with TRBJ1-5, with D possibly TRBD1 on 6 matching bases. CDR3 length: 16 amino acids. Trimming left V 4 bases short and J 3 bases short, with 16 bases between. Looked up from germline, CDR1 is MDHEN and CDR2 is SYDVKM. CDR3 sequence (DNA): TGTGCCAGCAGTTCCCCGCCCGACAGGAACAATCAGCCCCAGCATTTT. Protein sequence: CASSSPPDRNNQPQHF.

This rearrangement joins TRBV5-6 to TRBJ1-3; 7 positions agree with TRBD1. The CDR3 runs to 15 residues. J gave up 1 base and V 5 bases, and 6 bases lay outside the gene matches. Germline V gene lookup returns CDR1 SGHDT and CDR2 YYEEEE. CDR3 sequence: CASSVQGSSGNTIYF. DNA for the CDR3: TGTGCCAGCAGTGTACAGGGGAGTTCTGGAAACACCATATATTTT. The complete variable domain, with remaining parts taken from reference TRBV5-6 and TRBJ1-3, reads DAGVTQSPTHLIKTRGQQVTLRCSPKSGHDTVSWYQQALGQGPQFIFQYYEEEERQRGNFPDRFSGHQFPNYSSELNVNALLLGDSALYLCASSVQGSSGNTIYFGEGSWLTVV.

V and J are TRBV6-1 and TRBJ2-3; D may be TRBD1 (7 bases). CDR1 MNHNS and CDR2 SASEGT come from the germline V gene. CDR3 length: 14 amino acids. The V end was cut by 7 bases, the J end by 1 base, with 12 bases between. The CDR3 region is CASIGGGGTDTQYF. The CDR3 DNA reads as TGTGCCAGCATAGGAGGGGGCGGCACAGATACGCAGTATTTT.

The rearrangement joins TRBV30 to TRBJ2-1; possible D gene TRBD2, 5 bases. The CDR3 length is 19 residues. Germline V gene sequence: CDR1 GTSNPN, CDR2 SVGIG (reference sequence). Trimming removed 0 bases from V and 0 bases from J, with 21 bases in between. CDR3 sequence (DNA): TGTGCCTGGAGTGTCTGGCGGGTACGCCCCCATAGCTCCTACAATGAGCAGTTCTTC. Its protein product is CAWSVWRVRPHSSYNEQFF. Filled out from reference TRBV30 and TRBJ2-1, the complete variable domain reads SQTIHQWPATLVQPVGSPLSLECTVEGTSNPNLYWYRQAAGRGLQLLFYSVGIGQISSEVPQNLSASRPQDRQFILSSKKLLLSDSGFYLCAWSVWRVRPHSSYNEQFFGPGTRLTVL.

The gene calls are TRBV4-2 and TRBJ1-3; 7 bases match TRBD1. Losses at the gene ends were 0 bases for V and 4 bases for J; bases not matched to a gene: 12. CDR3 length equals 18 residues. CDR1 is LGHNA and CDR2 is YNFKEQ in the germline V gene. CDR3 sequence: CASSQEERGQGGGNTIYF. CDR3 coding DNA: TGTGCCAGCAGCCAAGAAGAGCGTGGGCAGGGGGGAGGAAACACCATATATTTT.